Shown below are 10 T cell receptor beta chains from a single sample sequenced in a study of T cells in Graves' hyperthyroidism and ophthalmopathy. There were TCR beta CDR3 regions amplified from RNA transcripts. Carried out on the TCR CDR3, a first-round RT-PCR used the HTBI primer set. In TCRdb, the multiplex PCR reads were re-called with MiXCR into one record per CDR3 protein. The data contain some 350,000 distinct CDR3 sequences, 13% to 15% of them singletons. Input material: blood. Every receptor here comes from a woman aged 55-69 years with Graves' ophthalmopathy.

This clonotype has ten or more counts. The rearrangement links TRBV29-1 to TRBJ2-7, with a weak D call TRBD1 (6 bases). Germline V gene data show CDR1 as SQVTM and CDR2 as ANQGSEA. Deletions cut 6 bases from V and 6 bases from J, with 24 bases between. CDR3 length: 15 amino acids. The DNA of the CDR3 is TGCAGCGTCGCAAGTAGGGGGTCTTCCTCTGGCGAGCAGTACTTC. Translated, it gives CSVASRGSSSGEQYF.

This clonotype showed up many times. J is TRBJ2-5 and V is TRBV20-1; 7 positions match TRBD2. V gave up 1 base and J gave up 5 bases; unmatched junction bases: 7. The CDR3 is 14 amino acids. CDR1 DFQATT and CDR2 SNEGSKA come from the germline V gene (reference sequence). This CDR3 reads CSARGGGSIETQYF. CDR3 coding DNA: TGCAGTGCTAGAGGTGGCGGGAGTATCGAGACCCAGTACTTC.

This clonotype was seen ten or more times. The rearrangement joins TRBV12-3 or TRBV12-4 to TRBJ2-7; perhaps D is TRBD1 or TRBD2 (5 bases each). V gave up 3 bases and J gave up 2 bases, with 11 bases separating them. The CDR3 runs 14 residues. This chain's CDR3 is CASSLGDGAYEQYF. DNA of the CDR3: TGTGCCAGCAGTTTGGGGGACGGAGCCTACGAGCAGTACTTC.

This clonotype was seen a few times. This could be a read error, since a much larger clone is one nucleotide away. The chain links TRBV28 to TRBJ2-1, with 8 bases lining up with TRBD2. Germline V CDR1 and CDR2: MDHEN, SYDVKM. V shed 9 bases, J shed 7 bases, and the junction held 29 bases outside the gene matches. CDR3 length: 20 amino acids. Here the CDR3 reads CASLNVTGGPREIIMNEQFF. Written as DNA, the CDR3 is TGTGCCAGTCTAAATGTAACGGGAGGGCCAAGGGAAATCATTATGAATGAGCAGTTCTTC.

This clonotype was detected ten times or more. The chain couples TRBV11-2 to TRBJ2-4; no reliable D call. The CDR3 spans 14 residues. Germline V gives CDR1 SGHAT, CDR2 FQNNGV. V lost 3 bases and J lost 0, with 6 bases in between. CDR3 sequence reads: CASSFQVAKNIQYF. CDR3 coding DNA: TGTGCCAGCAGCTTTCAGGTAGCCAAAAACATTCAGTACTTC.

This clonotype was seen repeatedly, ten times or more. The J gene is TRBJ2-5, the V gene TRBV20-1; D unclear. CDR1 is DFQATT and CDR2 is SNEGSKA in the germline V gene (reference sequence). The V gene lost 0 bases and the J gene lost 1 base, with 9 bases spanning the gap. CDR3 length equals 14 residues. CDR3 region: CSARDRNPQETQYF. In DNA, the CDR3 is TGCAGTGCTAGAGACCGGAACCCCCAAGAGACCCAGTACTTC.

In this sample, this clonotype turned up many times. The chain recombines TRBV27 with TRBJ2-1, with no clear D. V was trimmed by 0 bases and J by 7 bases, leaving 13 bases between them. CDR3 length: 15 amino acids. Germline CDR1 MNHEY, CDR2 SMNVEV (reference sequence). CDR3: CASSLSAAGTNEQFF. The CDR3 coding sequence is TGTGCCAGCAGTTTATCGGCGGCAGGTACAAATGAGCAGTTCTTC.

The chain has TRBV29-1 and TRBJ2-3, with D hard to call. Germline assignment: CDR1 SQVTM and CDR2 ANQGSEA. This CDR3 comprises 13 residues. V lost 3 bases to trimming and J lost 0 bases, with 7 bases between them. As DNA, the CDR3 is TGCAGCGTTGACGGGTCTAGCACAGATACGCAGTATTTT. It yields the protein CSVDGSSTDTQYF.

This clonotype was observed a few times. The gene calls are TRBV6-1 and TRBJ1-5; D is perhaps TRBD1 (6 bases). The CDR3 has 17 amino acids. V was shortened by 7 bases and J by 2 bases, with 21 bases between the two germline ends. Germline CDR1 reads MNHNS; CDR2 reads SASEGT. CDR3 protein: CASTLPVGARGNQPQHF. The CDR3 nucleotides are TGTGCCAGCACCCTACCGGTGGGGGCGCGTGGCAATCAGCCCCAGCATTTT.

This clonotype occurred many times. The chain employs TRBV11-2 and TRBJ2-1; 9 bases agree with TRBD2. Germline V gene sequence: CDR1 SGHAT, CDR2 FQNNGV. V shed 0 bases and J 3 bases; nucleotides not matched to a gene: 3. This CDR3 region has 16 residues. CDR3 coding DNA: TGTGCCAGCAGCTTAGAGGTAGCGGGAGTCTACAATGAGCAGTTCTTC. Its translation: CASSLEVAGVYNEQFF.